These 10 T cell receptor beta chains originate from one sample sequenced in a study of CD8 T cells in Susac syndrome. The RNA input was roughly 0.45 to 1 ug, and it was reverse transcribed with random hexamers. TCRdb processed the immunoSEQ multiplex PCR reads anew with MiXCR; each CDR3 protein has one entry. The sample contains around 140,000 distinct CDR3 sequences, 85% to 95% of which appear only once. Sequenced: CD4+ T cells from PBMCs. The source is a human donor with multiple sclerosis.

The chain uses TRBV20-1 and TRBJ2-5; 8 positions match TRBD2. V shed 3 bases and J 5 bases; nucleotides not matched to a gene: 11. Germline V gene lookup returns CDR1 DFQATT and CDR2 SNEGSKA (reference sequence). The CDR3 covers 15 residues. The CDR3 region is CSARAGLASWETQYF. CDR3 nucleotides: TGCAGTGCTAGGGCTGGACTAGCCTCGTGGGAGACCCAGTACTTC.

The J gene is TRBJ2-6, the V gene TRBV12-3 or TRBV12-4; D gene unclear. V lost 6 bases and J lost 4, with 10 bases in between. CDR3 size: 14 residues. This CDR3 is CASRWENGANVLTF. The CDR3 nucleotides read TGTGCCAGCAGGTGGGAAAACGGGGCCAACGTCCTGACTTTC.

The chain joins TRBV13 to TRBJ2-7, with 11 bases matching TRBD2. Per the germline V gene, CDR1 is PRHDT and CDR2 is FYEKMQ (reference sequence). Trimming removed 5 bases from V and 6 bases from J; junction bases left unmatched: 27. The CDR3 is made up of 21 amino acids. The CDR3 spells CASSQEAISLAGDSSGREQYF. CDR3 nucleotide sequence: TGTGCCAGCAGCCAAGAAGCTATATCACTAGCGGGAGATTCTTCGGGCCGCGAGCAGTACTTC.

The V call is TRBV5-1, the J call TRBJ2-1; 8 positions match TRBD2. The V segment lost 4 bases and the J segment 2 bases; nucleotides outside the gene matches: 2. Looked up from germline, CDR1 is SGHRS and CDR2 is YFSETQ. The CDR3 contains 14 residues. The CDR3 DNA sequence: TGCGCCAGCAGCGCGGGAGGAACCTACAATGAGCAGTTCTTC. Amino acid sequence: CASSAGGTYNEQFF.

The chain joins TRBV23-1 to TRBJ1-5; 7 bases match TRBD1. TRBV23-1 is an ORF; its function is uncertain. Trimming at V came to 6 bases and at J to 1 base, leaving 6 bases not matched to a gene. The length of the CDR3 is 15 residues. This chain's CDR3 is CASRDPGGSNQPQHF. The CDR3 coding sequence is TGCGCCAGCAGAGATCCAGGGGGAAGCAATCAGCCCCAGCATTTT.

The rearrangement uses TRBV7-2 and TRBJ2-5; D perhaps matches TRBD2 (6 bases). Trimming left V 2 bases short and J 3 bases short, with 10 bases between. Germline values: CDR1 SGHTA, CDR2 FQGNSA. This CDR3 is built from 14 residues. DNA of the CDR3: TGTGCCAGCAGCTTATCGTGGACTAAAGAGACCCAGTACTTC. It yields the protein CASSLSWTKETQYF.

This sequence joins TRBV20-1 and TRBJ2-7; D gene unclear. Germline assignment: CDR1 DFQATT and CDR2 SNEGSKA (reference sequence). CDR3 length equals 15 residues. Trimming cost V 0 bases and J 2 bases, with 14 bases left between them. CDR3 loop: CSARDHSRPAYEQYF. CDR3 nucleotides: TGCAGTGCTAGAGATCACAGTAGGCCAGCCTACGAGCAGTACTTC.

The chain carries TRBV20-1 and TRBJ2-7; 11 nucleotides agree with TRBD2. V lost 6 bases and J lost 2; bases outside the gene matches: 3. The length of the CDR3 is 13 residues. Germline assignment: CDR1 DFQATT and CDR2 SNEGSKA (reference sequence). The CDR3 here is CSARLAGTYEQYF. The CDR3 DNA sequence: TGCAGTGCCAGACTAGCGGGGACCTACGAGCAGTACTTC.

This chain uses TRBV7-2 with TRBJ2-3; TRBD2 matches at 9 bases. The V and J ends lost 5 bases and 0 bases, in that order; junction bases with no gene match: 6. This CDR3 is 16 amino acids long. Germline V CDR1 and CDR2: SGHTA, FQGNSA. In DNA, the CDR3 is TGTGCCAGCAGCCGGCGCGGGGGGGTGAGCACAGATACGCAGTATTTT. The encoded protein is CASSRRGGVSTDTQYF.

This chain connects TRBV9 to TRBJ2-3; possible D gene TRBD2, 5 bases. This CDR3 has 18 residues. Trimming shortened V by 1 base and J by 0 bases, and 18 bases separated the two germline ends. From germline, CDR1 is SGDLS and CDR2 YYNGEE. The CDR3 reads CASSVSGVGRSSTDTQYF. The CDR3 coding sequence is TGTGCCAGCAGCGTAAGCGGTGTAGGGAGATCTAGCACAGATACGCAGTATTTT.